This T cell receptor (beta chain) comes out of a study of blood T cell repertoires in COVID-19. For the study at large: COVID-19 samples collected from the United States, Italy and Spain covered acute and convalescent phases. Sources were T cells, B-cell-depleted T cells, or PBMCs; the material itself was cDNA or gDNA.

Original processing notes: Estimation of nucleated cell counts relied on the amplification of reference gene primers. Profiled with immunoSEQ multiplex PCR; TCRdb holds only in-frame clones, not every one. That table supplies the V and J calls and clone size; D and trimming were determined from the DNA. The table shows 100,000 to 140,000 clones, with roughly 88% occurring only once. This clone showed up just a few times. The specimen sequenced was peripheral blood. This sequence originates from a man aged 45 to 65 with active or convalescent COVID-19.

The CDR3 coding sequence is TGTGCCAGCAGCGTAAGACAGGATGCGAACACCGGGGAGCTGTTTTTT. This encodes CASSVRQDANTGELFF. The rearrangement joins TRBV9 to TRBJ2-2; maybe TRBD1 (6 bases). The CDR3 loop spans 16 amino acids. The V end was cut by 1 base, the J end by 0 bases, with 10 bases between. Germline CDR1 SGDLS, CDR2 YYNGEE.